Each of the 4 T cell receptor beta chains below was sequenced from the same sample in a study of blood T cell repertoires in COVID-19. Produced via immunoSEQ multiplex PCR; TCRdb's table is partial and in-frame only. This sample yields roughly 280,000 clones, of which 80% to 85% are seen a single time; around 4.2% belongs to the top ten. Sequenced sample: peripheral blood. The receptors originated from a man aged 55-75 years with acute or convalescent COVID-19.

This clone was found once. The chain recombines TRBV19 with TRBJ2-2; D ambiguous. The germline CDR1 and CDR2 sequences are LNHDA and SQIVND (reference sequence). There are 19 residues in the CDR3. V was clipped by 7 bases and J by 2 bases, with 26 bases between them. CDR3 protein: CASNQGRNRARINTGELFF. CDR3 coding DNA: TGTGCCAGTAACCAAGGCAGGAACCGAGCTCGAATAAACACCGGGGAGCTGTTTTTT.

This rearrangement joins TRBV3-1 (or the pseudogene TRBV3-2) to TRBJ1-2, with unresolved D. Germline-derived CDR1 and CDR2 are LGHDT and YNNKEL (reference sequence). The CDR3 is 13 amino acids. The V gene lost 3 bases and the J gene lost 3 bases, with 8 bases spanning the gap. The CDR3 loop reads CASSQGRDYGYTF. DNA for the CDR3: TGTGCCAGCAGCCAGGGCAGAGACTATGGCTACACCTTC.

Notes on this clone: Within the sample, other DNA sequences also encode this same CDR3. The CDR3 nucleotides are TGTGCCAGCAGCCCCCAGGGGTCCGAGCAGTACTTC. Its translation is CASSPQGSEQYF. V and J are TRBV3-1 (or the pseudogene TRBV3-2) and TRBJ2-7; the D gene is possibly TRBD1 (6 bases). The CDR3 has 12 residues. V dropped 4 bases and J dropped 6 bases, with 10 bases sitting between them. Per germline, CDR1 LGHDT and CDR2 YNNKEL (reference sequence).

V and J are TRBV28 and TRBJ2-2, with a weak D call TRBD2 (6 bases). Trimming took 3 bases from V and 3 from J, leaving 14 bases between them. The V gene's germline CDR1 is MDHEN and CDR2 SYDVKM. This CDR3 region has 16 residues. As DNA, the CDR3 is TGTGCCAGCAGTTTGCGGAGGGCTTTCTACACCGGGGAGCTGTTTTTT. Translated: CASSLRRAFYTGELFF.